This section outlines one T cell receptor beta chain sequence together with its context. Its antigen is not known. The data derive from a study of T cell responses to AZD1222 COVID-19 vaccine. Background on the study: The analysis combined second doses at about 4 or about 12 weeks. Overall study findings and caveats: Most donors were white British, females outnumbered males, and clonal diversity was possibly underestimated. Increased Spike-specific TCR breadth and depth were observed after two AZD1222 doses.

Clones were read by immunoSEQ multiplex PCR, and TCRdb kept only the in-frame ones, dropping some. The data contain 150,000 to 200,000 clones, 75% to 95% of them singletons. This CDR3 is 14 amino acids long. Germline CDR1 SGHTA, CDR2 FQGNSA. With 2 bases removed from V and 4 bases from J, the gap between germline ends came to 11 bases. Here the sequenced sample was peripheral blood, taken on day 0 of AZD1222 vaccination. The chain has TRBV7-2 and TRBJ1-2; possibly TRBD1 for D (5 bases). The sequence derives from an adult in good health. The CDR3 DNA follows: TGTGCCAGCAGCTTACGAGGGGCGGGCTATGGCTACACCTTC. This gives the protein CASSLRGAGYGYTF.